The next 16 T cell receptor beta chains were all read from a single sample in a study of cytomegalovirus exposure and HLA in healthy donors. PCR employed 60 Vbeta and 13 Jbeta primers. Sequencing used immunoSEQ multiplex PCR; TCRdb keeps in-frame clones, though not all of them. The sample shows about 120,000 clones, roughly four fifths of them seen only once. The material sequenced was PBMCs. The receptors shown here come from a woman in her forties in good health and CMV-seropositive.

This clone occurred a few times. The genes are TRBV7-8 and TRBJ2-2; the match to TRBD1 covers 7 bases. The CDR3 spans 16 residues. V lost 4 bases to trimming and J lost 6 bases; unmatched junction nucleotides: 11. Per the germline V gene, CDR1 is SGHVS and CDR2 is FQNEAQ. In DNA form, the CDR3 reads TGTGCCAGCAGCTCCCTAACAGGGGTGATCGCCGGGGAGCTGTTTTTT. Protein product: CASSSLTGVIAGELFF.

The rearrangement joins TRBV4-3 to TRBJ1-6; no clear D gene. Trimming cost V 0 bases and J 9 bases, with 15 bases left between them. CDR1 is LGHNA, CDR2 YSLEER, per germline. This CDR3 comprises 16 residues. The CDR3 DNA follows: TGCGCCAGCAGCCAAGATCGCGGCAGCATTGGTTCACCCCTCCACTTT. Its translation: CASSQDRGSIGSPLHF.

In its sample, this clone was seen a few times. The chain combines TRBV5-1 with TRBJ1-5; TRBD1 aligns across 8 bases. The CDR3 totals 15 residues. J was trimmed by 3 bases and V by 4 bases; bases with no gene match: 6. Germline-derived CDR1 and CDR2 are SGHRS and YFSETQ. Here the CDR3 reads CASSIGTGDNQPQHF. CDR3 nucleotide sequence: TGCGCCAGCAGCATCGGGACAGGTGACAATCAGCCCCAGCATTTT.

CDR3 in DNA: TGCAGCGTTGGGGGGCAGGGGGGTGGTATGAACACTGAAGCTTTCTTT. This translates into CSVGGQGGGMNTEAFF. V is TRBV29-1 and J is TRBJ1-1; TRBD1 matches at 7 bases. Looked up from germline, CDR1 is SQVTM and CDR2 is ANQGSEA. The V gene end was trimmed by 4 bases and the J gene end by 0 bases; junction bases not matched to a gene: 11. CDR3 length equals 16 residues.

CDR3: CASSERGLIEYF. CDR3 coding DNA: TGTGCCAGCAGTGAACGGGGACTGATCGAATACTTC. The chain combines TRBV6-1 with TRBJ2-7, with D tentatively TRBD2 (6 bases). Germline CDR1 MNHNS, CDR2 SASEGT. Trimming left V 2 bases short and J 13 bases short, with 15 bases between. The CDR3 is made up of 12 amino acids.

For the CDR3, the DNA is TGTGCCAGTAGTTTCGGGACAGGGCTCTACGAGCAGTACTTC. It translates to CASSFGTGLYEQYF. V gene TRBV19 combines with J gene TRBJ2-7; 9 bases map to TRBD1. CDR1 and CDR2 (germline): LNHDA, SQIVND (reference sequence). CDR3 length: 14 amino acids. The V and J ends lost 5 bases and 3 bases, in that order; junction bases with no gene match: 5.

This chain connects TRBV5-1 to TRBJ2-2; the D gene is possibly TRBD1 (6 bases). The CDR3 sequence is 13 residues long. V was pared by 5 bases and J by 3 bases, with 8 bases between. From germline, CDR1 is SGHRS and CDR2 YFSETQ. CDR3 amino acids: CASRPGDTGELFF. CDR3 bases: TGCGCCAGCAGGCCAGGGGACACCGGGGAGCTGTTTTTT.

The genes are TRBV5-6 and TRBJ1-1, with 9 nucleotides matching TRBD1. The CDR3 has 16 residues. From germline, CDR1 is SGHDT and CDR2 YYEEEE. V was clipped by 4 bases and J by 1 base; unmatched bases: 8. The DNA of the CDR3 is TGTGCCAGCAGCCACCGGGACAGGGAAGGGAACACTGAAGCTTTCTTT. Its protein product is CASSHRDREGNTEAFF.

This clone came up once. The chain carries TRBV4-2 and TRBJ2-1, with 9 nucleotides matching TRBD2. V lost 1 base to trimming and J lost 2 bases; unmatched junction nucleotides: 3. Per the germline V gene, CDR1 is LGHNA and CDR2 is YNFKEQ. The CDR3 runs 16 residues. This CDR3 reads CASSQGREGPYNEQFF. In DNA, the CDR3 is TGTGCCAGCAGCCAAGGGCGGGAGGGCCCCTACAATGAGCAGTTCTTC.

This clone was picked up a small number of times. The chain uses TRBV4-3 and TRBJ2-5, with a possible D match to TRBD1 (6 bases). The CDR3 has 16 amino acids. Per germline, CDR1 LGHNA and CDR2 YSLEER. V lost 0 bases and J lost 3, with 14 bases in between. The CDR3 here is CASSQDPRGLEETQYF. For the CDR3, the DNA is TGCGCCAGCAGCCAAGATCCCAGGGGATTGGAAGAGACCCAGTACTTC.

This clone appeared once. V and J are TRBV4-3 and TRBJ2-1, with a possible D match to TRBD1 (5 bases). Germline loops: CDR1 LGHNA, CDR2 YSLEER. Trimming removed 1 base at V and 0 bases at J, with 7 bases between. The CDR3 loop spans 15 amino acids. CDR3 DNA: TGCGCCAGCAGCCAAGGTGGGGCCTCCTACAATGAGCAGTTCTTC. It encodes CASSQGGASYNEQFF.

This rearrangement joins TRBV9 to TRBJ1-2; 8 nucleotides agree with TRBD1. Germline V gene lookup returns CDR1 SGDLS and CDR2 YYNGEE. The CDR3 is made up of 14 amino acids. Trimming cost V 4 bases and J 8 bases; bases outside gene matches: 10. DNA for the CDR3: TGTGCCAGCAGCCTATCAGGGGGACAGGTGGGCTACACCTTC. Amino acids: CASSLSGGQVGYTF. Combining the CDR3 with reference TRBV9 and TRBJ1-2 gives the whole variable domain DSGVTQTPKHLITATGQRVTLRCSPRSGDLSVYWYQQSLDQGLQFLIQYYNGEERAKGNILERFSAQQFPDLHSELNLSSLELGDSALYFCASSLSGGQVGYTFGSGTRLTVV.

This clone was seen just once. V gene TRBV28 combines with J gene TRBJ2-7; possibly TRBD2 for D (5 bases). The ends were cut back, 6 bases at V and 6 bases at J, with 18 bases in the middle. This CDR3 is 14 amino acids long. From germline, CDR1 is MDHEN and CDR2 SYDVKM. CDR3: CASSPDDRAGEQYF. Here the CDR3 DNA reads TGTGCCAGCAGCCCGGACGATAGGGCGGGCGAGCAGTACTTC.

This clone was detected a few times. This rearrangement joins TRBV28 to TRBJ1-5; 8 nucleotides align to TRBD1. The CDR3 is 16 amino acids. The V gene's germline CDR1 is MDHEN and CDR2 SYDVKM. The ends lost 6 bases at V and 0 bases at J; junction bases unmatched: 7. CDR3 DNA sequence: TGTGCCAGCAGAACGACAGGGGACTATAGCAATCAGCCCCAGCATTTT. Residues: CASRTTGDYSNQPQHF. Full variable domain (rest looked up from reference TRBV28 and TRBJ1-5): DVKVTQSSRYLVKRTGEKVFLECVQDMDHENMFWYRQDPGLGLRLIYFSYDVKMKEKGDIPEGYSVSREKKERFSLILESASTNQTSMYLCASRTTGDYSNQPQHFGDGTRLSIL.

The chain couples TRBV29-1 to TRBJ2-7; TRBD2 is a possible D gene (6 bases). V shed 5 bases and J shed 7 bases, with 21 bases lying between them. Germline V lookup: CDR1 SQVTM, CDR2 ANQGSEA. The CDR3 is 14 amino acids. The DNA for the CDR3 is TGCAGCGTTTGTCTGGGTACGGCTGCGGGGGAGCAGTACTTC. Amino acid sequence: CSVCLGTAAGEQYF.

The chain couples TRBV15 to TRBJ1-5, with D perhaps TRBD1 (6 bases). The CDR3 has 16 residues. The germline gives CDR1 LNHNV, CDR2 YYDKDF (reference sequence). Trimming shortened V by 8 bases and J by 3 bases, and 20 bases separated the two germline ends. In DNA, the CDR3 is TGTGCCACCGCTCGACAGGTAGGTGGTAACAATCAGCCCCAGCATTTT. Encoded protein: CATARQVGGNNQPQHF.